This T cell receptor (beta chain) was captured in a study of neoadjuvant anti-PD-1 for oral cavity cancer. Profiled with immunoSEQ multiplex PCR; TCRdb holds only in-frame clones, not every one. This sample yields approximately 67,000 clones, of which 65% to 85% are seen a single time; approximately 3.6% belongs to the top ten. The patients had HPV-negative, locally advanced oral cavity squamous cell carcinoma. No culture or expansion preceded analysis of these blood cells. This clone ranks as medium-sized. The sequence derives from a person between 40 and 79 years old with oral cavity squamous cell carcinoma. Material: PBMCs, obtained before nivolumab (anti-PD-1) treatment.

The CDR3 bases are TGTGCCAGCAGCACATATAGCGGGAGTGGCAATGAGCAGTTCTTC. This gives the protein CASSTYSGSGNEQFF. The chain joins TRBV27 to TRBJ2-1, with 9 positions matching TRBD2. V lost 6 bases and J lost 6; bases outside the gene matches: 9. The CDR3 totals 15 residues. Germline lookup yields CDR1 MNHEY and CDR2 SMNVEV (reference sequence).